This entry lists 7 T cell receptor beta chains sequenced from one sample in a study of blood T cell repertoires in COVID-19 (dated by TCRdb to 2018 to 2021). Preparation of the library involved the immunoSEQ multiplex PCR assay. TCRdb mirrors the immuneACCESS table, restricted to in-frame sequences. Some clones are absent from its copies; in checked studies, under half trace to an unresolved V gene, and the reason for the others is unknown. The sample has about 250,000 clones on record, roughly 91% of them singletons. Together, the top ten hold around 10% of the sample. What was sequenced was PBMCs or T cells enriched from blood (not recorded which). Receptors originate from a man aged 40-50 years who had recovered from COVID-19.

This CDR3 reads CASSPGGAYYEQYF. Here the CDR3 DNA reads TGTGCCAGCAGTCCCGGGGGGGCCTACTACGAGCAGTACTTC. The rearrangement uses TRBV27 and TRBJ2-7; 8 bases map to TRBD2. V shed 5 bases, J shed 3 bases, and the junction held 6 bases outside the gene matches. CDR1 is MNHEY and CDR2 is SMNVEV in the germline V gene (reference sequence). This CDR3 has 14 residues.

The chain carries TRBV18 and TRBJ2-7, with 10 bases aligning to TRBD2. CDR3 length equals 18 residues. CDR1 and CDR2 (germline): KGHSH, LQKENI. V trimming: 3 bases; J trimming: 1 base; junction bases outside the gene matches: 12. CDR3 nucleotide sequence: TGTGCCAGCTCACCTCCCGGGTTAGCGGGAGGCCCATCCTACGAGCAGTACTTC. It is translated as CASSPPGLAGGPSYEQYF.

In this sample, this clone turned up a few times. The chain links TRBV19 to TRBJ1-1; 9 bases agree with TRBD1. Germline lookup yields CDR1 LNHDA and CDR2 SQIVND (reference sequence). The CDR3 spans 17 residues. Losses at the gene ends were 4 bases for V and 1 base for J; bases not matched to a gene: 10. CDR3 region: CASSTRGQGKTNTEAFF. The CDR3 DNA is TGTGCCAGTAGTACCCGAGGACAGGGGAAGACGAACACTGAAGCTTTCTTT. The full variable domain, with the rest looked up from reference TRBV19 and TRBJ1-1, is DGGITQSPKYLFRKEGQNVTLSCEQNLNHDAMYWYRQDPGQGLRLIYYSQIVNDFQKGDIAEGYSVSREKKESFPLTVTSAQKNPTAFYLCASSTRGQGKTNTEAFFGQGTRLTVV.

This chain connects TRBV6-5 to TRBJ2-7; possibly TRBD1 for D (6 bases). Trimming left V 4 bases short and J 3 bases short, with 10 bases between. Germline V gene data show CDR1 as MNHEY and CDR2 as SVGAGI. This CDR3 spans 13 amino acids. The CDR3 protein is CASSLLQGYEQYF. The CDR3 DNA reads TGTGCCAGCAGTTTACTACAGGGCTACGAGCAGTACTTC.

The gene calls are TRBV10-3 and TRBJ1-1, with D possibly being TRBD1 (5 bases). The CDR3 runs 15 residues. V gave up 2 bases and J gave up 2 bases, with 12 bases separating them. Germline loops: CDR1 ENHRY, CDR2 SYGVKD. The CDR3 loop reads CAISERQGGNTEAFF. The CDR3 bases are TGTGCCATCAGTGAGCGGCAGGGAGGTAACACTGAAGCTTTCTTT.

The rearrangement uses TRBV5-1 and TRBJ2-7; TRBD1 matches 9 bases. V lost 3 bases and J lost 4; bases outside the gene matches: 2. Germline loops: CDR1 SGHRS, CDR2 YFSETQ. The CDR3 covers 13 residues. CDR3 sequence reads: CASSSGTGYEQYF. CDR3 in DNA: TGCGCCAGCAGCTCCGGGACAGGGTACGAGCAGTACTTC.

The V and J genes are TRBV11-2 and TRBJ1-1, with a possible D match to TRBD1 (6 bases). The CDR3 contains 16 residues. V lost 7 bases to trimming and J lost 3 bases, with 21 bases between them. Germline V gene data show CDR1 as SGHAT and CDR2 as FQNNGV. CDR3 sequence: CASTFRTEGLDTEAFF. The CDR3 region has the DNA TGTGCCAGCACCTTCAGGACAGAGGGCCTGGACACTGAAGCTTTCTTT.